Described below is a single TCR beta chain sequence and its context. Here immunoSEQ multiplex PCR was the method, and the copy in TCRdb shows in-frame clones only, minus some. The sample includes roughly 18,000 clones, more than 65% of them seen just once. Germline-derived CDR1 and CDR2 are MNHEY and SVGAGI. The CDR3 extends over 16 amino acids. Trimming cost V 0 bases and J 7 bases, with 19 bases left between them. The data are from a study of blood T cell repertoires in COVID-19. The rearrangement joins TRBV6-5 to TRBJ2-7, with D possibly TRBD2 on 5 matching bases. Input material: peripheral blood. The origin of this receptor is a man between 65 and 85 years old with COVID-19, enrolled during active disease. The CDR3 nucleotides are TGTGCCAGCAGTTACTCAGGCTTCCCGGGGTTGGGGGAGCAGTACTTC. Translated, it gives CASSYSGFPGLGEQYF.